This T cell receptor beta chain derives from a study of response to subunit inactivated influenza vaccine. Whole-study results and caveats: It was the authors' suggestion that each seasonal influenza vaccination recruits few new T cells.

There are a few counts of this clonotype. Antigen: not known. TCRdb ran MiXCR on the RT-PCR reads and lists one entry per CDR3 protein. Of roughly 760,000 distinct CDR3 sequences listed, about 20% are singletons. The receptor's source is a man aged 50 to 59 who received an inactivated influenza vaccine. The source material was PBMCs from blood, sampled around 5 days after vaccination.

The DNA for the CDR3 is TGTGCCACCAGCAGAGGCAGGACCTACGAGCAGTACTTC. Its protein is CATSRGRTYEQYF. V and J are TRBV15 and TRBJ2-7; no clear D gene. V shed 1 base and J shed 2 bases, with 6 bases lying between them. The CDR3 is 13 amino acids. Germline V gene data show CDR1 as LNHNV and CDR2 as YYDKDF (reference sequence).